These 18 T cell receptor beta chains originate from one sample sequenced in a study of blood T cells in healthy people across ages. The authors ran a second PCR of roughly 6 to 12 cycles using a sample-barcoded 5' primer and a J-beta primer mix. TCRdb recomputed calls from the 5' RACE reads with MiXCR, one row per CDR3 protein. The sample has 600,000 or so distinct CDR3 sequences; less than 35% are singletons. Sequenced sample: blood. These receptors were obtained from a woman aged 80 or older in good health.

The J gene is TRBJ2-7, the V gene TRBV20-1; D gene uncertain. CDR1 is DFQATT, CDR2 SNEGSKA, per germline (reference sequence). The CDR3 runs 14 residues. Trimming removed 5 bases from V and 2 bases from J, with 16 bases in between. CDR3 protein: CSALLEIAPYEQYF. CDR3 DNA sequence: TGCAGTGCTCTTCTAGAGATCGCCCCCTACGAGCAGTACTTC.

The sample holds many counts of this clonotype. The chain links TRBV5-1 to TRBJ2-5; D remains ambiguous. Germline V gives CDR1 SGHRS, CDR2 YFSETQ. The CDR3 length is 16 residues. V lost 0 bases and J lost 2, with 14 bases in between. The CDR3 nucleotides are TGCGCCAGCAGCTTGGTTCAAGGGAATAGGCAAGAGACCCAGTACTTC. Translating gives CASSLVQGNRQETQYF.

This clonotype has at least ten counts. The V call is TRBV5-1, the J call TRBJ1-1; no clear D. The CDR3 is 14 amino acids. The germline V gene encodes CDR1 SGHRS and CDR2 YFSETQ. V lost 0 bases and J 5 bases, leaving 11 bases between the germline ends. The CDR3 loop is CASSLGAAQTEAFF. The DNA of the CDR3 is TGCGCCAGCAGCTTGGGGGCAGCTCAAACTGAAGCTTTCTTT.

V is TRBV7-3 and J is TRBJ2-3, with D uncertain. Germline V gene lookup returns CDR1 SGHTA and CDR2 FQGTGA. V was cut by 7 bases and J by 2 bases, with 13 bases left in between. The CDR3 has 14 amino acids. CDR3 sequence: CASNSNGPTDTQYF. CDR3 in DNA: TGTGCCAGCAACTCGAACGGCCCCACAGATACGCAGTATTTT.

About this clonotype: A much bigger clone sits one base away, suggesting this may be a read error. The DNA for the CDR3 is TGTGCCAGCAGCCAAGGGTCTAGCGGGCGGGATACGCAGTATTTT. Translated: CASSQGSSGRDTQYF. The chain carries TRBV3-1 and TRBJ2-3; 8 nucleotides align to TRBD2. V was clipped by 1 base and J by 6 bases; unmatched bases: 6. Germline-derived CDR1 and CDR2 are LGHDT and YNNKEL (reference sequence). This CDR3 region has 15 residues.

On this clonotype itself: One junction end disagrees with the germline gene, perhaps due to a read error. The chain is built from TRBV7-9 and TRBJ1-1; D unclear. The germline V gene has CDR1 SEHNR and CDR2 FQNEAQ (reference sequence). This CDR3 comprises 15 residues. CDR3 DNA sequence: TGTGCCGGCAGCGTCCCAAATATTGGGAACACTGAAGCTTTCTTT. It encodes CAGSVPNIGNTEAFF.

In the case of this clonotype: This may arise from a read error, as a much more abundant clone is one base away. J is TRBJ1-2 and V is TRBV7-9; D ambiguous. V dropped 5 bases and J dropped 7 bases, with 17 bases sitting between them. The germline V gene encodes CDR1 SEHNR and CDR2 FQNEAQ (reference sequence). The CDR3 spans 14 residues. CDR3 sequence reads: CASSLGEARLGYTF. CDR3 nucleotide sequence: TGTGCCAGCAGCCTAGGAGAGGCCCGGCTTGGCTACACCTTC.

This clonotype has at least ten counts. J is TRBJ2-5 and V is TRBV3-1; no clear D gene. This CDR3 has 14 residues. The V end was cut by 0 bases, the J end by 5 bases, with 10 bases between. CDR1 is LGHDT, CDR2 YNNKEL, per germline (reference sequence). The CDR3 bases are TGTGCCAGCAGCCAAGATCGGGTAGTGGAGACCCAGTACTTC. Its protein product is CASSQDRVVETQYF.

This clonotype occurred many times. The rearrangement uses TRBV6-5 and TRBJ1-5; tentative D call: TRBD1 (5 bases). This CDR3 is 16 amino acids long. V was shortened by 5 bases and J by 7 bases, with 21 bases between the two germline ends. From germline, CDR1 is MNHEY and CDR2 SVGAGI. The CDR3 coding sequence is TGTGCCAGCAGTCGTATGGGCGGGGGGTTTGAGCAGCCCCAGCATTTT. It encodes CASSRMGGGFEQPQHF.

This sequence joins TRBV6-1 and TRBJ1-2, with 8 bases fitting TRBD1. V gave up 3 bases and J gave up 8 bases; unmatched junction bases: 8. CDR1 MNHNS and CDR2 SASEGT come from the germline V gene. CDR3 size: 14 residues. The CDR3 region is CASSEAGGAGGYTF. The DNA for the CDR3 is TGTGCCAGCAGTGAGGCAGGGGGCGCGGGAGGCTACACCTTC.

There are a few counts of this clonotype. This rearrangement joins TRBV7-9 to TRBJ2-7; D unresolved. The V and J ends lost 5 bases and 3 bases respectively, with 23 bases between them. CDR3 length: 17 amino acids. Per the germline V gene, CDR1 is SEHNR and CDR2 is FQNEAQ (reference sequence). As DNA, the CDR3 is TGTGCCAGCAGCCAAACCGCTGGGTTGGGGTGGAGCTACGAGCAGTACTTC. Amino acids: CASSQTAGLGWSYEQYF. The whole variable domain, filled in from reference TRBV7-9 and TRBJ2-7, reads DTGVSQNPRHKITKRGQNVTFRCDPISEHNRLYWYRQTLGQGPEFLTYFQNEAQLEKSRLLSDRFSAERPKGSFSTLEIQRTEQGDSAMYLCASSQTAGLGWSYEQYFGPGTRLTVT.

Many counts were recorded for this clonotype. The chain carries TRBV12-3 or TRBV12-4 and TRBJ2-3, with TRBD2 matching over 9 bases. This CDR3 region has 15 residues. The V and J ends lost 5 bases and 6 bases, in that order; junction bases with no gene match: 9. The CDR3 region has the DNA TGTGCCAGCAGTGTCTCCGGGACTAGCAGGGATACGCAGTATTTT. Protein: CASSVSGTSRDTQYF.

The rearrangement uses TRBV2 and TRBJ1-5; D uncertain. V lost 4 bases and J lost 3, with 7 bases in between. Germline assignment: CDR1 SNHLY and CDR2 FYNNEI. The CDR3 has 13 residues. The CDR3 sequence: CASSAENNQPQHF. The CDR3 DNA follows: TGTGCCAGCAGTGCGGAGAACAATCAGCCCCAGCATTTT. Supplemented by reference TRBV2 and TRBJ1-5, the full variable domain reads EPEVTQTPSHQVTQMGQEVILRCVPISNHLYFYWYRQILGQKVEFLVSFYNNEISEKSEIFDDQFSVERPDGSNFTLKIRSTKLEDSAMYFCASSAENNQPQHFGDGTRLSIL.

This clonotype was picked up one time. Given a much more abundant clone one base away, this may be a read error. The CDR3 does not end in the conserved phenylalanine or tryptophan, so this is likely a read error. CDR3 sequence reads: CASSPWTGQGSNEQYC. The CDR3 nucleotides read TGTGCCAGCTCACCATGGACGGGACAGGGAAGTAACGAGCAGTACTGC. This chain links TRBV18 with TRBJ2-5; 9 bases match TRBD1. The J call may not be correct, given that the DNA end is closer to TRBJ2-7. Germline-derived CDR1 and CDR2 are KGHSH and LQKENI. The CDR3 runs 16 residues.

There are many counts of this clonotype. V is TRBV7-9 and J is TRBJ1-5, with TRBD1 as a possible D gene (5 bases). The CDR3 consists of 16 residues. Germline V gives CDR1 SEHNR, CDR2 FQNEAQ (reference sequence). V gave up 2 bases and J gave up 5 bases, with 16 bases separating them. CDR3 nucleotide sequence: TGTGCCAGCAGCTTATCTCAGGGAGGGTCGGATCAGCCCCAGCATTTT. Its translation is CASSLSQGGSDQPQHF.

CDR3 sequence reads: CASSPSGGASDTQYF. DNA for the CDR3: TGTGCCAGCAGCCCAAGCGGGGGTGCCTCAGATACGCAGTATTTT. The chain links TRBV11-2 to TRBJ2-3; 8 nucleotides align to TRBD2. The CDR3 contains 15 residues. V lost 5 bases, J lost 4 bases, and 8 bases stayed unmatched. Germline V lookup: CDR1 SGHAT, CDR2 FQNNGV.

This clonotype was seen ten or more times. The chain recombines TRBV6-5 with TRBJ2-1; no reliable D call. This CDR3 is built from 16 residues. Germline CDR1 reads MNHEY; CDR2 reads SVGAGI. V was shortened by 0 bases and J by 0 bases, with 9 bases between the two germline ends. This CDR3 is CASSYSTPSSYNEQFF. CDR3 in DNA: TGTGCCAGCAGTTACTCGACACCTAGCTCCTACAATGAGCAGTTCTTC.

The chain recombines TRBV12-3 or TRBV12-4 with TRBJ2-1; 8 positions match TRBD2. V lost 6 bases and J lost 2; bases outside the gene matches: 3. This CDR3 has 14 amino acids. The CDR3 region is CASRAGLAYNEQFF. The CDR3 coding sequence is TGTGCCAGCAGAGCGGGACTAGCCTACAATGAGCAGTTCTTC.